Below, 32 T cell receptor beta chains from the same sample are listed, as sequenced in a study of T cell repertoires in cytomegalovirus infection. A single record per CDR3 protein comes from TCRdb applying MiXCR to the reads. The repertoire has about 830,000 distinct CDR3 sequences, approximately 29% of them found once; the top ten carry over 10%. Antigen specificity for these receptors is unknown. The source was cultured CD8+ T cells from PBMCs, collected from culture after CMV antigen stimulation. Source of these receptors: a human donor in good health (CMV status not recorded). Some clones in this sample may be carry-over from other donors' samples.

This clonotype showed up just once. J is TRBJ2-1 and V is TRBV14; 9 nucleotides match TRBD1. CDR3 size: 16 residues. Germline loops: CDR1 SGHDN, CDR2 FVKESK. Trimming took 3 bases from V and 4 from J; bases not matched to a gene: 7. The CDR3, as DNA: TGTGCCAGCAGCCACCCAGGACAGGGGACTTACAATGAGCAGTTCTTC. Encoded protein: CASSHPGQGTYNEQFF.

The rearrangement links TRBV20-1 to TRBJ1-1, with unresolved D. V was cut by 0 bases and J by 4 bases, with 15 bases left in between. Germline V gives CDR1 DFQATT, CDR2 SNEGSKA (reference sequence). The CDR3 is 15 amino acids. The CDR3 region is CSARDESVESTEAFF. In DNA, the CDR3 is TGCAGTGCTAGAGATGAGAGTGTGGAGAGCACTGAAGCTTTCTTT.

Worth noting for this clonotype: This may stem from a read error, because a much larger clone lies one nucleotide away. J is TRBJ2-3 and V is TRBV7-4; possible D gene TRBD1, 5 bases. Germline CDR1 SGHVT, CDR2 SQSDAQ. V lost 2 bases to trimming and J lost 2 bases, with 20 bases between them. The CDR3 totals 18 residues. CDR3 residues: CASSLLSGILPNTDTQYF. CDR3 nucleotide sequence: TGTGCCAGCAGCTTATTATCAGGGATCCTCCCCAACACAGATACGCAGTATTTT.

The chain joins TRBV5-4 to TRBJ1-1; 11 bases are a match to TRBD1. The CDR3 consists of 16 residues. After removal of 4 bases from V and 1 base from J, the junction contained 6 bases not matched to a gene. Germline assignment: CDR1 SGHNT and CDR2 YYREEE (reference sequence). The CDR3 nucleotides are TGTGCCAGCAGCCAAGGGACAGGGGGGGGGAACACTGAAGCTTTCTTT. Protein sequence: CASSQGTGGGNTEAFF. Combining the CDR3 with reference TRBV5-4 and TRBJ1-1 gives the whole variable domain ETGVTQSPTHLIKTRGQQVTLRCSSQSGHNTVSWYQQALGQGPQFIFQYYREEENGRGNFPPRFSGLQFPNYSSELNVNALELDDSALYLCASSQGTGGGNTEAFFGQGTRLTVV.

Points on this clonotype: This may be a read error: a much more frequent sequence differs by one nucleotide. The chain has TRBV7-6 and TRBJ1-2; no reliable D call. The germline V gene encodes CDR1 SGHVS and CDR2 FNYEAQ. CDR3 length: 15 amino acids. DNA of the CDR3: TGTGCCAGGAGCTTAGACGTTTCAGCTAACTATGGCTACACCTTC. Translation gives CARSLDVSANYGYTF.

The V call is TRBV7-2, the J call TRBJ1-5; possible D gene TRBD1, 5 bases. V lost 3 bases and J lost 11, with 11 bases in between. Germline V lookup: CDR1 SGHTA, CDR2 FQGNSA. The CDR3 sequence is 12 residues long. The CDR3 is CASSLGGGAQHF. CDR3 DNA sequence: TGTGCCAGCAGCTTGGGGGGGGGGGCCCAGCATTTT.

This clonotype appeared many times. The J gene is TRBJ2-6, the V gene TRBV7-2; 8 bases are a match to TRBD2. Germline trimming cut 5 bases from V and 0 bases from J; bases unmatched to any gene: 15. In germline, CDR1 is SGHTA, CDR2 FQGNSA. The CDR3 loop spans 20 amino acids. The CDR3 protein is CASSLAVAGGYNSGANVLTF. DNA for the CDR3: TGTGCCAGCAGCCTCGCCGTCGCGGGGGGCTACAACTCTGGGGCCAACGTCCTGACTTTC.

This clonotype was counted between two and nine times. CDR3 region: CASTAGSQETQYF. CDR3 DNA sequence: TGTGCCAGCACTGCCGGAAGCCAAGAGACCCAGTACTTC. The chain carries TRBV12-3 or TRBV12-4 and TRBJ2-5; D remains unclear. CDR3 length equals 13 residues. The V end lost 7 bases, the J end lost 1 base, and 10 bases lay between the germline ends.

This clonotype was seen a few times. This chain joins TRBV27 and TRBJ2-7, with TRBD2 matching 9 bases. CDR3 length: 14 residues. Germline V lookup: CDR1 MNHEY, CDR2 SMNVEV (reference sequence). The V gene end was trimmed by 8 bases and the J gene end by 2 bases; junction bases not matched to a gene: 7. The CDR3 is CASRSGGYTYEQYF. Written as DNA, the CDR3 is TGTGCCAGCCGTAGCGGGGGATATACCTACGAGCAGTACTTC.

V usage is TRBV6-5 and J usage is TRBJ2-1; 10 bases are a match to TRBD2. CDR3 length: 15 amino acids. With V trimmed by 2 bases and J by 8 bases, 6 bases remained unmatched. From germline, CDR1 is MNHEY and CDR2 SVGAGI. The CDR3: CASSYGGLAVHEQFF. Written as DNA, the CDR3 is TGTGCCAGCAGTTACGGAGGACTAGCGGTCCATGAGCAGTTCTTC.

Written as DNA, the CDR3 is TGCAGTGCTAGAGTGCACGGGACAGGCTCCTACAATGAGCAGTTCTTC. It encodes CSARVHGTGSYNEQFF. J is TRBJ2-1 and V is TRBV20-1, with 8 positions matching TRBD1. The CDR3 contains 16 residues. Germline-derived CDR1 and CDR2 are DFQATT and SNEGSKA (reference sequence). The V and J ends lost 1 base and 0 bases, in that order; junction bases with no gene match: 5.

This clonotype was seen only a few times. The chain carries TRBV4-3 and TRBJ2-2; D may be TRBD1 (5 bases). This CDR3 contains 16 residues. Trimming removed 0 bases from V and 6 bases from J, with 14 bases in between. The germline CDR1 and CDR2 sequences are LGHNA and YSLEER. For the CDR3, the DNA is TGCGCCAGCAGCCAAGATCTCGGCAGGGCTGCCGGGGAGCTGTTTTTT. Protein: CASSQDLGRAAGELFF.

The table lists this clonotype with many counts. The chain employs TRBV7-6 and TRBJ1-1; no clear D. The V gene's germline CDR1 is SGHVS and CDR2 FNYEAQ. The V and J ends lost 3 bases and 3 bases respectively, with 8 bases between them. The CDR3 loop spans 13 amino acids. This chain's CDR3 is CASSLEVYTEAFF. As DNA, the CDR3 is TGTGCCAGCAGCTTGGAAGTGTACACTGAAGCTTTCTTT.

This sequence joins TRBV6-2 or TRBV6-3 and TRBJ2-7; D may be TRBD1 (5 bases). V lost 8 bases and J 1 base, leaving 12 bases between the germline ends. The germline CDR1 and CDR2 sequences are MNHEY and SVGEGT. This CDR3 contains 13 residues. The CDR3 region has the DNA TGTGCCAGCCAAGAAACAGGTTCCTACGAGCAGTACGTC. Residues: CASQETGSYEQYV.

This clonotype has more than one count but fewer than ten. One end of the junction is discordant with germline, which a read error may explain. The CDR3 loop is CASSPLRDSNNEQFF. CDR3 DNA: TGTGCCAGCAGTCCTCTCCGGGACTCCAACAATGAGCAGTTCTTC. This rearrangement joins TRBV6-2 or TRBV6-3 to TRBJ2-1; maybe TRBD2 (6 bases). The germline V gene encodes CDR1 MNHEY and CDR2 SVGEGT. This CDR3 has 15 residues.

The J gene is TRBJ2-5, the V gene TRBV24-1; possibly TRBD2 for D (5 bases). Germline CDR1 and CDR2: KGHDR and SFDVKD. CDR3 size: 14 residues. Trimming pared 8 bases from V and 4 bases from J, leaving 16 bases between. In DNA form, the CDR3 reads TGTGCCACCACCTCGAACAGTGAGGGAGAGACCCAGTACTTC. Protein sequence: CATTSNSEGETQYF.

The J gene is TRBJ1-1, the V gene TRBV20-1; 7 nucleotides align to TRBD1. After removal of 0 bases from V and 1 base from J, the junction contained 5 bases not matched to a gene. CDR1 DFQATT and CDR2 SNEGSKA come from the germline V gene (reference sequence). CDR3 length: 15 residues. CDR3 loop: CSARDRGQRNTEAFF. The CDR3 coding sequence is TGCAGTGCTAGAGATCGGGGACAGAGGAACACTGAAGCTTTCTTT.

The chain is built from TRBV7-6 and TRBJ1-1; the D gene is possibly TRBD1 (5 bases). The CDR3 loop spans 12 amino acids. V shed 0 bases and J shed 11 bases, with 10 bases lying between them. Per germline, CDR1 SGHVS and CDR2 FNYEAQ. The CDR3 here is CASSLAGDDAFF. DNA for the CDR3: TGTGCCAGCAGCTTAGCAGGGGATGATGCTTTCTTT.

This clonotype was seen ten or more times. The genes are TRBV7-9 and TRBJ2-2; 9 nucleotides agree with TRBD2. From germline, CDR1 is SEHNR and CDR2 FQNEAQ (reference sequence). V shed 6 bases, J shed 1 base, and the junction held 9 bases outside the gene matches. This CDR3 comprises 17 residues. The CDR3 here is CASRGIAGDLNTGELFF. CDR3 sequence (DNA): TGTGCCAGCAGGGGGATAGCGGGGGACTTGAACACCGGGGAGCTGTTTTTT.

This sequence joins TRBV12-3 or TRBV12-4 and TRBJ1-5; weak D call: TRBD1 (5 bases). V gave up 3 bases and J gave up 6 bases, with 12 bases separating them. The CDR3 sequence is 14 residues long. CDR3 nucleotide sequence: TGTGCCAGCAGTTTCTCGGGGGGGGGTCAGCCCCAGCATTTT. This gives the protein CASSFSGGGQPQHF.

The chain recombines TRBV6-2 or TRBV6-3 with TRBJ1-1; no definite D call. In germline, CDR1 is MNHEY, CDR2 SVGEGT. The CDR3 runs to 14 residues. V dropped 6 bases and J dropped 1 base, with 12 bases sitting between them. CDR3 residues: CASSPPAGNTEAFF. In nucleotides, the CDR3 is TGTGCCAGCAGCCCCCCCGCGGGGAACACTGAAGCTTTCTTT.

This clonotype was detected a few times. This chain links TRBV6-1 with TRBJ1-1; the D is unclear. Germline V gene sequence: CDR1 MNHNS, CDR2 SASEGT. The CDR3 totals 15 residues. V lost 4 bases to trimming and J lost 2 bases, with 14 bases between them. This CDR3 is CASSGRGLGNTEAFF. CDR3 DNA: TGTGCCAGCAGTGGAAGAGGGTTAGGCAACACTGAAGCTTTCTTT.

The genes are TRBV20-1 and TRBJ2-1; D unclear. The CDR3 loop spans 11 amino acids. The germline CDR1 and CDR2 sequences are DFQATT and SNEGSKA (reference sequence). V lost 2 bases and J 6 bases, leaving 5 bases between the germline ends. The CDR3 reads CSARRTNEQFF. The CDR3 DNA is TGCAGTGCTAGAAGGACCAATGAGCAGTTCTTC.

This clonotype was counted at least ten times. The J gene is TRBJ2-7, the V gene TRBV6-5; D might be TRBD1 (5 bases). The V gene lost 2 bases and the J gene lost 3 bases, with 8 bases spanning the gap. The CDR3 length is 13 residues. The germline V gene has CDR1 MNHEY and CDR2 SVGAGI. The CDR3 coding sequence is TGTGCCAGCAGTTACAAGGGGTACTACGAGCAGTACTTC. This sequence encodes CASSYKGYYEQYF.

The rearrangement joins TRBV20-1 to TRBJ1-1; TRBD1 might be the D (6 bases). Germline CDR1 reads DFQATT; CDR2 reads SNEGSKA (reference sequence). The CDR3 is made up of 13 amino acids. V was shortened by 5 bases and J by 5 bases, with 15 bases between the two germline ends. CDR3 in DNA: TGCAGTGCTCAGAGGGGGAGGGGGACTGAAGCTTTCTTT. Protein product: CSAQRGRGTEAFF.

This chain links TRBV19 with TRBJ1-2, with 11 bases that match TRBD1. Germline assignment: CDR1 LNHDA and CDR2 SQIVND (reference sequence). CDR3 size: 15 residues. Trimming removed 7 bases from V and 7 bases from J; junction bases left unmatched: 11. CDR3 amino acids: CASMDRGRWAAGYTF. CDR3 coding DNA: TGTGCCAGTATGGACAGGGGGCGATGGGCGGCTGGCTACACCTTC.

Comment on this clonotype: One end of the junction varies from germline; a read error may be responsible. J is TRBJ2-4 and V is TRBV11-2; no definite D call. Per the germline V gene, CDR1 is SGHAT and CDR2 is FQNNGV. The CDR3 length is 14 residues. The CDR3 DNA sequence: TGTGCCAACAGCTACACAAGGGCCAAAAACATTCAGTACTTC. Protein product: CANSYTRAKNIQYF. Filled out from reference TRBV11-2 and TRBJ2-4, the complete variable domain reads EAGVAQSPRYKIIEKRQSVAFWCNPISGHATLYWYQQILGQGPKLLIQFQNNGVVDDSQLPKDRFSAERLKGVDSTLKIQPAKLEDSAVYLCANSYTRAKNIQYFGAGTRLSVL.

There are a few counts of this clonotype. The chain combines TRBV12-3 or TRBV12-4 with TRBJ1-6, with D unclear. V dropped 5 bases and J dropped 3 bases, with 11 bases sitting between them. The CDR3 runs to 15 residues. The CDR3 sequence: CASSTQSGYNSPLHF. Written as DNA, the CDR3 is TGTGCCAGCAGTACTCAAAGCGGCTATAATTCACCCCTCCACTTT.

The V call is TRBV29-1, the J call TRBJ2-2; possible D gene TRBD2, 6 bases. Germline V gives CDR1 SQVTM, CDR2 ANQGSEA. The V end was cut by 6 bases, the J end by 5 bases, with 19 bases between. This CDR3 has 15 residues. This CDR3 is CSVVLGLLVTGELFF. The DNA of the CDR3 is TGCAGCGTCGTACTGGGACTGCTGGTGACCGGGGAGCTGTTTTTT.

The chain recombines TRBV7-6 with TRBJ2-1; 9 bases map to TRBD1. V gave up 4 bases and J gave up 2 bases; unmatched junction bases: 3. The CDR3 is made up of 15 amino acids. Germline CDR1 and CDR2: SGHVS and FNYEAQ. The CDR3 sequence: CASSSGTGTYNEQFF. The CDR3, as DNA: TGTGCCAGCAGCTCCGGGACAGGGACCTACAATGAGCAGTTCTTC.

This clonotype came up many times. V usage is TRBV7-6 and J usage is TRBJ2-3, with 9 nucleotides matching TRBD2. The CDR3 is 15 amino acids. The V gene's germline CDR1 is SGHVS and CDR2 FNYEAQ. V gave up 4 bases and J gave up 2 bases; unmatched junction bases: 4. CDR3 protein: CASSSSGDLTDTQYF. The CDR3 region has the DNA TGTGCCAGCAGCTCTAGCGGGGACCTCACAGATACGCAGTATTTT.

This clonotype appeared a few times. This chain links TRBV2 with TRBJ1-1; tentatively, D is TRBD1 (6 bases). The CDR3 is 15 amino acids. Germline CDR1 SNHLY, CDR2 FYNNEI. Trimming removed 5 bases from V and 1 base from J, with 14 bases in between. CDR3: CASSPWTDTNTEAFF. The DNA for the CDR3 is TGTGCCAGCAGTCCCTGGACAGACACGAACACTGAAGCTTTCTTT. The full variable domain, in which reference TRBV2 and TRBJ1-1 provide the parts outside the CDR3, is EPEVTQTPSHQVTQMGQEVILRCVPISNHLYFYWYRQILGQKVEFLVSFYNNEISEKSEIFDDQFSVERPDGSNFTLKIRSTKLEDSAMYFCASSPWTDTNTEAFFGQGTRLTVV.